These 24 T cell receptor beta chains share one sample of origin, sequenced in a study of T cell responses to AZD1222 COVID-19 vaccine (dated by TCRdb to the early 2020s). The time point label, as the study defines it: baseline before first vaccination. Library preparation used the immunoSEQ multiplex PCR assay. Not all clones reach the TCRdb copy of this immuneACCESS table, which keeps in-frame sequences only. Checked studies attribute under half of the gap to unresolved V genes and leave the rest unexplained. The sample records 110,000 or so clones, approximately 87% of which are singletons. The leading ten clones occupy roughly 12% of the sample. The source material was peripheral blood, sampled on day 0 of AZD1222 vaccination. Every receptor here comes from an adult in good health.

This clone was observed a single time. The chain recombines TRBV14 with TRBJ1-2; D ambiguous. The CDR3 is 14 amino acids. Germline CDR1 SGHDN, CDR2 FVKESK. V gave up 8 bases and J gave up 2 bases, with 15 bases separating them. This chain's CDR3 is CASAGGRPNYGYTF. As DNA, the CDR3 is TGTGCCAGCGCCGGCGGTAGGCCAAACTATGGCTACACCTTC. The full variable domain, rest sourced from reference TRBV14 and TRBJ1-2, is EAGVTQFPSHSVIEKGQTVTLRCDPISGHDNLYWYRRVMGKEIKFLLHFVKESKQDESGMPNNRFLAERTGGTYSTLKVQPAELEDSGVYFCASAGGRPNYGYTFGSGTRLTVV.

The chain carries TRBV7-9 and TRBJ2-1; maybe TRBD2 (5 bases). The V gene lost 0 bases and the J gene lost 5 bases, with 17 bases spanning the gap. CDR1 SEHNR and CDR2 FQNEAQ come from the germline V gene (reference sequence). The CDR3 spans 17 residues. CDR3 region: CASSLAGVFAADNEQFF. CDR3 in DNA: TGTGCCAGCAGCTTAGCGGGAGTTTTCGCCGCCGACAATGAGCAGTTCTTC.

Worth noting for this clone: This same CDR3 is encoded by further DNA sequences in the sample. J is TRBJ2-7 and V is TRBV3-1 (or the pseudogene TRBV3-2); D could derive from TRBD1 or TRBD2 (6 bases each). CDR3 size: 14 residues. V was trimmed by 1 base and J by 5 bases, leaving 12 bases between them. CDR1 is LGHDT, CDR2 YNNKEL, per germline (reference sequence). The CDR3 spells CASSQGLEGDEQYF. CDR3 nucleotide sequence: TGTGCCAGCAGCCAAGGTTTGGAGGGGGACGAGCAGTACTTC.

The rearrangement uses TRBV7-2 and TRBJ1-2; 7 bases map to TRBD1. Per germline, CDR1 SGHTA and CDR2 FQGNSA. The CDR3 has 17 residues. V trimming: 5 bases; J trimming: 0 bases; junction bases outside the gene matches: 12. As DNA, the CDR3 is TGTGCCAGCAGCCAAAGGGACAGCGGGGGGGCTAACTATGGCTACACCTTC. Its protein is CASSQRDSGGANYGYTF.

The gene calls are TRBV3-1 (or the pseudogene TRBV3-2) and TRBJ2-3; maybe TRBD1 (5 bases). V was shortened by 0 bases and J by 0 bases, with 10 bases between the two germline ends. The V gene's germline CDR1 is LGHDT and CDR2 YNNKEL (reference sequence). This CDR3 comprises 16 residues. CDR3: CASSQEIKGSTDTQYF. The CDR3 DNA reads TGTGCCAGCAGCCAAGAGATAAAGGGGAGCACAGATACGCAGTATTTT.

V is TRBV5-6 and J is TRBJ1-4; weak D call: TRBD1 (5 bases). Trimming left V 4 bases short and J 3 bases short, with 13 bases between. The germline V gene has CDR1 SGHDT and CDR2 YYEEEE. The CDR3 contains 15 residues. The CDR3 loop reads CASSLRGIANEKLFF. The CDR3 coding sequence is TGTGCCAGCAGCCTACGGGGGATAGCTAATGAAAAACTGTTTTTT.

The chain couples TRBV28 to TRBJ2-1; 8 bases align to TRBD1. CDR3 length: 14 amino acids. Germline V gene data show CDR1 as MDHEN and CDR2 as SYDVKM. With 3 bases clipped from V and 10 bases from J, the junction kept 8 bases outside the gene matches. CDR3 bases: TGTGCCAGCAGTTTCGAGGACAGGGCGGGGGAGCAGTTCTTC. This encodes CASSFEDRAGEQFF.

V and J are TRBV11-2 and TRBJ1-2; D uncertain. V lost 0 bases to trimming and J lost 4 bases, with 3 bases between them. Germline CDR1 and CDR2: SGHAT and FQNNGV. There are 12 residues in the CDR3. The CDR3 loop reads CASSLDTYGYTF. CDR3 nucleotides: TGTGCCAGCAGCTTAGATACCTATGGCTACACCTTC.

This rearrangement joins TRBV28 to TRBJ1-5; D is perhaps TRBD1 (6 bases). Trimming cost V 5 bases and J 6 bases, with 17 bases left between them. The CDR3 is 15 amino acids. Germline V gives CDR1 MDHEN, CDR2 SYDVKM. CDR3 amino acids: CASSPSVGGPQPQHF. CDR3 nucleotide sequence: TGTGCCAGCAGTCCCTCCGTGGGGGGCCCTCAGCCCCAGCATTTT.

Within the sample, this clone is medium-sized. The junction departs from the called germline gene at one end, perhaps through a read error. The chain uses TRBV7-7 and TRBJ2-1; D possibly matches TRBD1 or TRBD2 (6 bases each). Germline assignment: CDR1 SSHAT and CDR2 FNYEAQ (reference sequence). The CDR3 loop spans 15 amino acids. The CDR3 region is CASSLGGGSYNEQFF. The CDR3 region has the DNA TGTGCTAGCAGCTTGGGGGGCGGCTCCTACAATGAGCAGTTCTTC.

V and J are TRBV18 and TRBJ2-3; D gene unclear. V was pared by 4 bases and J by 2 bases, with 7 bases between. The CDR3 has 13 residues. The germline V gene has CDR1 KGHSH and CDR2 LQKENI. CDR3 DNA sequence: TGTGCCAGCTCACTTGGGGACACAGATACGCAGTATTTT. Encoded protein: CASSLGDTDTQYF.

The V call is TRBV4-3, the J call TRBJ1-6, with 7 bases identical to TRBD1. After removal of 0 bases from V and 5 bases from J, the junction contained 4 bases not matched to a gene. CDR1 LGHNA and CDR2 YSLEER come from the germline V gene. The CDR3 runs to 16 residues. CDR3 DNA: TGCGCCAGCAGCCAAGACTCAGGGGGTAATAATTCACCCCTCCACTTT. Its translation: CASSQDSGGNNSPLHF.

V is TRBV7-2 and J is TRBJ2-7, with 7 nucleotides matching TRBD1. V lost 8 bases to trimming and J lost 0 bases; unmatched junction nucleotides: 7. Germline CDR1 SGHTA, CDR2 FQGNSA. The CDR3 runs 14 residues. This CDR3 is CASGNRGYSYEQYF. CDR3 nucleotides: TGTGCCAGCGGGAACAGGGGCTACTCCTACGAGCAGTACTTC.

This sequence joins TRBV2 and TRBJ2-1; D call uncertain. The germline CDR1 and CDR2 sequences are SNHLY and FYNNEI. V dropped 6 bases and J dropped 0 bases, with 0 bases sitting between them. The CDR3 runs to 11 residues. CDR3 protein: CASSSYNEQFF. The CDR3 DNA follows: TGTGCCAGCAGCTCCTACAATGAGCAGTTCTTC.

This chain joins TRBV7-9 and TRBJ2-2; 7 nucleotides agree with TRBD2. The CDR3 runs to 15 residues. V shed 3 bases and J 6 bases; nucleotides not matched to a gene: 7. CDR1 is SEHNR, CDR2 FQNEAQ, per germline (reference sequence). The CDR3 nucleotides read TGTGCCAGCAGCTTGATGGCGGGAGTGGCCGGGGAGCTGTTTTTT. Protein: CASSLMAGVAGELFF.

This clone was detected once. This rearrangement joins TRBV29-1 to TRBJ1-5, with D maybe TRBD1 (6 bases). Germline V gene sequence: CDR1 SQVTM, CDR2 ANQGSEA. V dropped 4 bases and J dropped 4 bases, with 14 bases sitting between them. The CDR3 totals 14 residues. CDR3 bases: TGCAGCGTTGTTTTGGGGGGCCGGAATCAGCCCCAGCATTTT. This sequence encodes CSVVLGGRNQPQHF.

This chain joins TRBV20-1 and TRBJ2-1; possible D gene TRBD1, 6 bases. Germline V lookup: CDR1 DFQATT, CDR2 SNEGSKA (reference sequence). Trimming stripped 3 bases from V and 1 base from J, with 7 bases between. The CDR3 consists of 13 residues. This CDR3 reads CSASRGSYNEQFF. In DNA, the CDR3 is TGCAGTGCTAGTAGGGGGTCCTACAATGAGCAGTTCTTC.

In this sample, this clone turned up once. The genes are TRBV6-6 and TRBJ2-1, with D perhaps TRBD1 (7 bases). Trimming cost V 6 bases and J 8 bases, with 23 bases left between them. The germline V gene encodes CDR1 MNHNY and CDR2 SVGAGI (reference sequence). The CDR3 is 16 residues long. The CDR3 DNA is TGTGCCAGCAGCCCCCAGGGGGGAGTATTGCGGGATGAGCAGTTCTTC. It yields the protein CASSPQGGVLRDEQFF.

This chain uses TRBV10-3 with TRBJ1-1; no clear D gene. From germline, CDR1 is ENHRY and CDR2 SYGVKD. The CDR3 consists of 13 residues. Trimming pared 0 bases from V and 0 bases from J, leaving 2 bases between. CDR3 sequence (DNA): TGTGCCATCAGTGAGTCCATGAACACTGAAGCTTTCTTT. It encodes CAISESMNTEAFF.

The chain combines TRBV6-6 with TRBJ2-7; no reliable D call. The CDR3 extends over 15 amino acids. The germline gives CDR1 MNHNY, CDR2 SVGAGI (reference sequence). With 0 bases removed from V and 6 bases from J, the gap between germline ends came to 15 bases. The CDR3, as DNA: TGTGCCAGCAGTTACTCAGGGCAACTAACGTTCGAGCAGTACTTC. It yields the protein CASSYSGQLTFEQYF.

The chain's CDR3 is CSAGQIYEQYF. The CDR3 DNA reads TGCAGTGCCGGACAGATCTACGAGCAGTACTTC. This chain joins TRBV20-1 and TRBJ2-7, with D possibly TRBD1 on 6 matching bases. V was trimmed by 6 bases and J by 3 bases, leaving 9 bases between them. The CDR3 covers 11 residues. Germline V CDR1 and CDR2: DFQATT, SNEGSKA (reference sequence).

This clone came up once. CDR3 in amino acids: CASSRRDRGWNTEAFF. The DNA for the CDR3 is TGTGCCAGCAGTCGGAGGGACAGGGGATGGAACACTGAAGCTTTCTTT. The chain links TRBV28 to TRBJ1-1; 10 positions match TRBD1. Germline CDR1 and CDR2: MDHEN and SYDVKM. V was pared by 5 bases and J by 1 base, with 7 bases of the junction left unmatched. The CDR3 loop spans 16 amino acids.

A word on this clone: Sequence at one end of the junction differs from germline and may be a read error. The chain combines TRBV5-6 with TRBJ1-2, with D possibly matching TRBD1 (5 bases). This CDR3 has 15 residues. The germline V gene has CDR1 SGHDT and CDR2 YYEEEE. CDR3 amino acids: CASSLGGAGLYGYTF. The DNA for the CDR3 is TGTGCCAGCAGTTTGGGCGGGGCAGGGCTCTATGGCTACACCTTC.

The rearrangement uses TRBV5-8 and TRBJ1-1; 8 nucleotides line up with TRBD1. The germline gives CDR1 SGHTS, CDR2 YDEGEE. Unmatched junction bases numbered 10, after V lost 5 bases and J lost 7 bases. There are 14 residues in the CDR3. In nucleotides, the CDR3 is TGTGCCAGCAGTTCCCGACAGGGGTCCGGTGAAGCTTTCTTT. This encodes CASSSRQGSGEAFF.